One and the same sample provided the 24 T cell receptor beta chains below, sequenced in a study of T-cell memory formation after mild COVID-19. Using its own MiXCR run on the 5' RACE reads, TCRdb lists one record per CDR3 protein. The table has around 140,000 distinct CDR3 sequences, over 15% seen once. Sequenced material: PBMCs or a T cell subset sorted from them (not recorded which). All receptors come from an adult woman who had mild COVID-19 (a few samples of this study predate the infection). Cell type and time point are not known.

The J gene is TRBJ1-1, the V gene TRBV6-5; D is perhaps TRBD1 (6 bases). The CDR3 totals 13 residues. Germline CDR1 and CDR2: MNHEY and SVGAGI. Trimming pared 10 bases from V and 0 bases from J, leaving 12 bases between. The CDR3 sequence: CATHGTMNTEAFF. For the CDR3, the DNA is TGTGCCACGCACGGGACAATGAACACTGAAGCTTTCTTT.

The chain couples TRBV18 to TRBJ2-3; D not resolved. V dropped 2 bases and J dropped 0 bases, with 9 bases sitting between them. This CDR3 spans 15 amino acids. The germline V gene has CDR1 KGHSH and CDR2 LQKENI. The chain's CDR3 is CASSPTVGSTDTQYF. CDR3 in DNA: TGTGCCAGCTCACCAACAGTCGGGAGCACAGATACGCAGTATTTT.

CDR3 protein: CAALGQMNTEAFF. DNA of the CDR3: TGTGCCGCCCTGGGGCAGATGAACACTGAAGCTTTCTTT. V usage is TRBV6-1 and J usage is TRBJ1-1, with D perhaps matching TRBD1 (5 bases). Germline lookup yields CDR1 MNHNS and CDR2 SASEGT. This CDR3 contains 13 residues. V shed 11 bases and J shed 0 bases, with 13 bases lying between them.

The V gene is TRBV19, the J gene TRBJ1-3; tentatively, D is TRBD1 (5 bases). V was clipped by 3 bases and J by 4 bases, with 13 bases between them. The CDR3 loop spans 15 amino acids. Germline V CDR1 and CDR2: LNHDA, SQIVND (reference sequence). The CDR3 sequence is CASSITGTGGNTIYF. CDR3 nucleotides: TGTGCCAGTAGTATCACCGGGACGGGAGGAAACACCATATATTTT.

This sequence joins TRBV7-2 and TRBJ1-6; 8 positions agree with TRBD1. Germline loops: CDR1 SGHTA, CDR2 FQGNSA. The CDR3 is made up of 15 amino acids. J gave up 10 bases and V 5 bases, and 10 bases lay outside the gene matches. This chain's CDR3 is CASSPRTGLRSPLHF. The CDR3 nucleotides read TGTGCCAGCAGCCCGCGGACAGGGCTGAGATCACCCCTCCACTTT.

J is TRBJ2-5 and V is TRBV6-2 or TRBV6-3; D ambiguous. V lost 0 bases to trimming and J lost 1 base, with 12 bases between them. The CDR3 sequence is 16 residues long. CDR1 is MNHEY and CDR2 is SVGEGT in the germline V gene. The CDR3 region is CASSYSVRVTQETQYF. CDR3 sequence (DNA): TGTGCCAGCAGTTACTCAGTTCGGGTAACCCAAGAGACCCAGTACTTC.

The J gene is TRBJ2-7, the V gene TRBV6-6; 12 bases are shared with TRBD2. Germline CDR1 MNHNY, CDR2 SVGAGI (reference sequence). The length of the CDR3 is 15 residues. The V and J ends lost 6 bases and 2 bases, in that order; junction bases with no gene match: 5. The DNA for the CDR3 is TGTGCCAGCAGCCTGACTAGCGGGAGTGCCTACGAGCAGTACTTC. It is translated as CASSLTSGSAYEQYF.

This clonotype was seen a few times. The chain recombines TRBV12-3 or TRBV12-4 with TRBJ2-1; 14 bases align to TRBD2. The CDR3 sequence is 18 residues long. The ends lost 6 bases at V and 10 bases at J; junction bases unmatched: 17. The CDR3 bases are TGTGCCAGCAGGGATGGGCTACCGGGACTAGCGGGAGCAGGGGAGCAGTTCTTC. It encodes CASRDGLPGLAGAGEQFF.

The rearrangement joins TRBV7-9 to TRBJ2-3, with TRBD1 matching over 9 bases. The CDR3 loop spans 18 amino acids. After removal of 0 bases from V and 0 bases from J, the junction contained 7 bases not matched to a gene. CDR1 is SEHNR and CDR2 is FQNEAQ in the germline V gene (reference sequence). The CDR3 region is CASSLAQPGTGSTDTQYF. CDR3 sequence (DNA): TGTGCCAGCAGCTTAGCGCAACCCGGGACAGGGAGCACAGATACGCAGTATTTT.

This clonotype was counted between two and nine times. The rearrangement uses TRBV5-1 and TRBJ2-5, with a possible D match to TRBD2 (6 bases). The CDR3 has 15 amino acids. V shed 0 bases and J shed 5 bases, with 14 bases lying between them. Germline V gene sequence: CDR1 SGHRS, CDR2 YFSETQ. CDR3 nucleotides: TGCGCCAGCAGCTTGGTTCCGGGAGTTGCTGAGACCCAGTACTTC. Its protein is CASSLVPGVAETQYF.

A few counts support this clonotype. The chain recombines TRBV24-1 with TRBJ2-5, with D possibly being TRBD2 (5 bases). Trimming shortened V by 2 bases and J by 9 bases, and 12 bases separated the two germline ends. The germline CDR1 and CDR2 sequences are KGHDR and SFDVKD. This CDR3 spans 13 amino acids. The CDR3 DNA is TGTGCCACCAGTGATTCCGACGGACTTCCCCAGTACTTC. Translating gives CATSDSDGLPQYF.

In this sample, this clonotype turned up a few times. This chain uses TRBV29-1 with TRBJ1-5; D not certain. Trimming cost V 7 bases and J 5 bases, with 15 bases left between them. Germline CDR1 is SQVTM and CDR2 is ANQGSEA. The CDR3 is 13 residues long. In nucleotides, the CDR3 is TGCAGCGCCGCAGACACAGCCGATCAGCCCCAGCATTTT. Its protein is CSAADTADQPQHF.

The chain uses TRBV7-2 and TRBJ2-2; D might be TRBD2 (5 bases). V gave up 3 bases and J gave up 1 base, with 6 bases separating them. This CDR3 region has 14 residues. Germline CDR1 is SGHTA and CDR2 is FQGNSA. The CDR3 DNA reads TGTGCCAGCAGCTTGGGGAGGAACACCGGGGAGCTGTTTTTT. Encoded protein: CASSLGRNTGELFF.

The CDR3 DNA is TGCAGTGCTAGGGGACAGATCCGAGGGGGCTACACCTTC. Translated, it gives CSARGQIRGGYTF. V usage is TRBV20-1 and J usage is TRBJ1-2, with 7 bases lining up with TRBD1. The CDR3 totals 13 residues. Trimming removed 3 bases from V and 8 bases from J; junction bases left unmatched: 9. Germline CDR1 reads DFQATT; CDR2 reads SNEGSKA (reference sequence).

Notes on this clonotype: An end of the junction does not agree with germline; a read error may underlie this. This chain joins TRBV28 and TRBJ2-2, with D hard to call. The CDR3 consists of 14 residues. The germline gives CDR1 MDHEN, CDR2 SYDVKM. The CDR3 coding sequence is TGTGCCGGCAGCCTGGCTAGTCGGGTCGGGGAGCTGTTTTTT. It specifies CAGSLASRVGELFF.

This clonotype was seen more than once but under ten times. The chain is built from TRBV10-3 and TRBJ2-3; D perhaps matches TRBD2 (6 bases). The germline V gene has CDR1 ENHRY and CDR2 SYGVKD. The CDR3 is made up of 15 amino acids. V was trimmed by 8 bases and J by 2 bases, leaving 17 bases between them. The CDR3 DNA follows: TGTGCCATCGGGACCATCGCGGGACTCACAGATACGCAGTATTTT. The encoded protein is CAIGTIAGLTDTQYF.

The chain joins TRBV20-1 to TRBJ2-7, with a possible D match to TRBD2 (7 bases). Germline V gene lookup returns CDR1 DFQATT and CDR2 SNEGSKA (reference sequence). V lost 0 bases, J lost 0 bases, and 18 bases lay in between. The CDR3 is made up of 17 amino acids. The CDR3 region has the DNA TGCAGTGCTAGAGACGCCTGGGGGGGGCGGAGCTCCTACGAGCAGTACTTC. Its translation: CSARDAWGGRSSYEQYF.

The chain is built from TRBV7-3 and TRBJ2-5; TRBD1 matches at 9 bases. The germline V gene encodes CDR1 SGHTA and CDR2 FQGTGA. With V trimmed by 5 bases and J by 2 bases, 15 bases remained unmatched. The CDR3 has 18 amino acids. CDR3 DNA: TGTGCCAGCAGCCCAACAGGGGGGACAGGGACCGGTCAAGAGACCCAGTACTTC. It encodes CASSPTGGTGTGQETQYF. Supplemented by reference TRBV7-3 and TRBJ2-5, the full variable domain reads GAGVSQTPSNKVTEKGKYVELRCDPISGHTALYWYRQSLGQGPEFLIYFQGTGAADDSGLPNDRFFAVRPEGSVSTLKIQRTERGDSAVYLCASSPTGGTGTGQETQYFGPGTRLLVL.

The table lists this clonotype with many counts. The chain is built from TRBV5-1 and TRBJ1-1; no clear D. V dropped 0 bases and J dropped 1 base, with 10 bases sitting between them. Germline V gives CDR1 SGHRS, CDR2 YFSETQ. The CDR3 has 15 amino acids. CDR3 DNA: TGCGCCAGCAGCTTGGAGGCAGCGGGGAACACTGAAGCTTTCTTT. The encoded protein is CASSLEAAGNTEAFF.

This clonotype was counted between two and nine times. This chain joins TRBV20-1 and TRBJ2-6; 12 bases agree with TRBD1. The V and J ends lost 6 bases and 4 bases, in that order; junction bases with no gene match: 7. Germline assignment: CDR1 DFQATT and CDR2 SNEGSKA (reference sequence). This CDR3 region has 16 residues. In nucleotides, the CDR3 is TGCAGTGCCTTGGGACAGGGGGCTCCGGGGGCCAACGTCCTGACTTTC. This gives the protein CSALGQGAPGANVLTF.

The genes are TRBV29-1 and TRBJ2-7, with 8 bases matching TRBD1. Looked up from germline, CDR1 is SQVTM and CDR2 is ANQGSEA. The trim removed 7 bases at V and 2 bases at J, leaving 4 bases unmatched. CDR3 length: 12 amino acids. The DNA of the CDR3 is TGCAGCGGGACAGGGCGTACCTACGAGCAGTACTTC. Its translation: CSGTGRTYEQYF.

This clonotype came up a few times. The CDR3: CANRPSPGRTNEKLFF. CDR3 nucleotides: TGTGCCAACCGCCCGTCCCCGGGCAGGACTAATGAAAAACTGTTTTTT. This chain uses TRBV5-8 with TRBJ1-4; D call uncertain. CDR3 length: 16 amino acids. V was clipped by 9 bases and J by 2 bases, with 20 bases between them. CDR1 and CDR2 from the germline V gene are SGHTS and YDEGEE.

This clonotype was detected a few times. The chain joins TRBV7-9 to TRBJ2-1; 7 bases match TRBD2. Germline-derived CDR1 and CDR2 are SEHNR and FQNEAQ (reference sequence). There are 12 residues in the CDR3. Trimming at V came to 5 bases and at J to 8 bases, leaving 3 bases not matched to a gene. CDR3 sequence reads: CASSTSVYEQFF. DNA for the CDR3: TGTGCCAGCAGCACTAGCGTCTATGAGCAGTTCTTC.

This clonotype was detected only once. The chain employs TRBV5-1 and TRBJ2-5, with 13 bases matching TRBD2. The V and J ends lost 4 bases and 1 base, in that order; junction bases with no gene match: 4. This CDR3 contains 16 residues. The germline V gene encodes CDR1 SGHRS and CDR2 YFSETQ. Here the CDR3 reads CASSGLAGASQETQYF. In DNA form, the CDR3 reads TGCGCCAGCAGCGGACTAGCGGGGGCCAGCCAAGAGACCCAGTACTTC.